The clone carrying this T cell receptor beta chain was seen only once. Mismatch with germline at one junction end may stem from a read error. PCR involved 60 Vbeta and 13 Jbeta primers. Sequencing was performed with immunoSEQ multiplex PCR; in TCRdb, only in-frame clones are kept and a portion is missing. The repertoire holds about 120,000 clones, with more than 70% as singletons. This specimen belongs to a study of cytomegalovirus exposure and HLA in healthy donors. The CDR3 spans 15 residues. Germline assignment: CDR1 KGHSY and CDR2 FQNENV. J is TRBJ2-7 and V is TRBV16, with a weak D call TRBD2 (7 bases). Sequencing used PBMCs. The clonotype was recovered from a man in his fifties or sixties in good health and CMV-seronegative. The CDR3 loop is CASSLSSGGDYEQCF. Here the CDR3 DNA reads TGTGCCAGCAGCCTTTCATCGGGGGGCGACTACGAGCAGTGCTTC.